These T cell receptor beta chains were read from a single sample in a study of blood T cell repertoires in COVID-19. Assay used: immunoSEQ multiplex PCR; TCRdb lists only in-frame clones, some missing. The table shows about 130,000 clones, with approximately 70% occurring only once. Sequenced material: peripheral blood. The receptors shown here come from a woman between 70 and 85 years old with acute or convalescent COVID-19. CDR3s include the opening cysteine and the closing phenylalanine or tryptophan. The D gene is left open where the match is weak. The size of a clone is reported for some rows only, either as once, few or many, or as a class for expanded clones.

V,J,size,D,DNA,CDR3
TRBV5-5,TRBJ1-6,once,NA,TGTGCCAGCAGCTTACAGGATAATTCACCCCTCCACTTT,CASSLQDNSPLHF
TRBV20-1,TRBJ2-5,NA,NA,TGCAGTGCTAGTGGGGACTACCAAGAGACCCAGTACTTC,CSASGDYQETQYF
TRBV11-2,TRBJ2-3,NA,TRBD2,TGTGCCAGCAGCCGAACTCAAGCGGGAGTGTCAGATACGCAGTATTTT,CASSRTQAGVSDTQYF
TRBV5-6,TRBJ2-1,NA,TRBD1,TGTGCCAGCCACGGGACAGGGGACAATGAGCAGTTCTTC,CASHGTGDNEQFF
TRBV28,TRBJ1-2,NA,NA,TGTGCCAGCAGTTCCTCCCGGACATCTAAGGTCTATGGCTACACCTTC,CASSSSRTSKVYGYTF
TRBV5-6,TRBJ1-4,NA,NA,TGTGCCAGCAGCTTGGGAGGTATGGGTGAAAAACTGTTTTTT,CASSLGGMGEKLFF
TRBV5-1,TRBJ1-4,few,TRBD1,TGCGCCAGCAGCTTACAGGGGGCGGCTGAAAAACTGTTTTTT,CASSLQGAAEKLFF
TRBV2,TRBJ2-7,NA,TRBD2,TGTGCCAGCAGTGCGACCGGGACTAGCGGATTCGCCGGCGAGCAGTACTTC,CASSATGTSGFAGEQYF
TRBV18,TRBJ1-1,NA,NA,TGTGCCAGCTCACCAAATCCAGCGGGTGAAGCTTTCTTT,CASSPNPAGEAFF
TRBV10-3,TRBJ2-7,NA,TRBD1,TGTGCCATCAGTAGGACAGGGGACCGCTCCTACGAGCAGTACTTC,CAISRTGDRSYEQYF
TRBV9,TRBJ2-1,few,TRBD2,TGTGCCAGCAGCGTTTCTAGCGGGGGGCACAATGAGCAGTTCTTC,CASSVSSGGHNEQFF
TRBV28,TRBJ2-7,few,TRBD2,TGTGCCAGCACGTGGGGGAGGGCCGGGGGCGAGCAGTACTTC,CASTWGRAGGEQYF
TRBV9,TRBJ2-2,NA,TRBD2,TGTGCCAGCAGTGCAGTTCAGGGACTAGGGAACACCGGGGAGCTGTTTTTT,CASSAVQGLGNTGELFF
TRBV2,TRBJ1-3,NA,NA,TGTGCCAGCAGTGAGAGAGCAAACACCATATATTTT,CASSERANTIYF
TRBV10-3,TRBJ1-3,NA,NA,TGTGCCATCAGTGAGTCGAGAACGGCAAGGGGTCAAAACACCATATATTTT,CAISESRTARGQNTIYF
TRBV27,TRBJ1-5,NA,NA,TGTGCCAGCAGTTTACTGGCGGGGGGGCTCGGTCAGCCCCAGCATTTT,CASSLLAGGLGQPQHF
TRBV5-1,TRBJ2-5,few,NA,TGCGCCAGCAGCTTAACCGGGACTCCACAAGAGACCCAGTACTTC,CASSLTGTPQETQYF
TRBV6-2/TRBV6-3,TRBJ2-1,NA,TRBD2,TGTGCCAGCAGCCTGGGGGGGGTTGGTGAGCAGTTCTTC,CASSLGGVGEQFF
TRBV28,TRBJ1-4,many,TRBD1,TGTGCCAGCAGTTCCCCCTGGACAGGGTCGGGTGAAAAACTGTTTTTT,CASSSPWTGSGEKLFF
TRBV4-3,TRBJ1-2,few,NA,TGCGCCAGCAGCCAAGATCAGGGCAGAGGATATGGCTACACCTTC,CASSQDQGRGYGYTF
TRBV2,TRBJ2-1,NA,NA,TGTGCCAGCAGTGAAAGGGGACTGGGGCAGTTCTTC,CASSERGLGQFF
TRBV12-3/TRBV12-4,TRBJ2-7,NA,NA,TGTGCCAGCAGTTTACCCTACAGGTACGAGCAGTACTTC,CASSLPYRYEQYF
TRBV7-3,TRBJ2-1,NA,NA,TGTGCCAGCAGCTTAAGTCCGGGGTACAATGAGCAGTTCTTC,CASSLSPGYNEQFF
TRBV6-4,TRBJ2-3,NA,TRBD2,TGTGCCAGCAGCAGTAGCGGGGGGGGCGCAGATACGCAGTATTTT,CASSSSGGGADTQYF
TRBV4-1,TRBJ1-1,NA,NA,TGCGCCAGCAGCCTACTCGGACATATGAACACTGAAGCTTTCTTT,CASSLLGHMNTEAFF
TRBV6-5,TRBJ1-1,NA,NA,TGTGCCAGCAGTCTCACAGGGTTCACTGAAGCTTTCTTT,CASSLTGFTEAFF
TRBV11-2,TRBJ2-1,NA,NA,TGTGCCAGCACCCTCGAGGCAGGGTCCTACAATGAGCAGTTCTTC,CASTLEAGSYNEQFF
TRBV27,TRBJ2-7,once,TRBD1,TGTGCCAGCAGTTTCTCTCAGGGGGCCTACGAGCAGTACTTC,CASSFSQGAYEQYF
TRBV27,TRBJ1-2,NA,NA,TGTGCCAGCAGTCGGGCCCAGGGCTATGGCTACACCTTC,CASSRAQGYGYTF
TRBV18,TRBJ2-7,NA,TRBD1,TGTGCCAGCTCACCACCGAGGTCCGGGACAGGGGGCTCCTACGAGCAGTACTTC,CASSPPRSGTGGSYEQYF
TRBV7-9,TRBJ1-1,NA,NA,TGTGCCAGCAGCTTAGGCGAGGAGAAGTGGGTTCTGAACACTGAAGCTTTCTTT,CASSLGEEKWVLNTEAFF
TRBV11-2,TRBJ1-1,NA,TRBD1,TGTGCCAGCAGCTCCAAACAGGGGTGGACTGAAGCTTTCTTT,CASSSKQGWTEAFF
TRBV4-1,TRBJ1-2,NA,NA,TGCGCCAGCAGCCAAGAGCGGGGGCTTGGCTATGGCTACACCTTC,CASSQERGLGYGYTF
TRBV6-5,TRBJ2-7,NA,NA,TGTGCCAGCGGGTGGGAGATTAACTACGAGCAGTACTTC,CASGWEINYEQYF
TRBV5-4,TRBJ2-5,NA,NA,TGTGCCAGCAGCGGCCAGGGGAGCGCATCTGAGACCCAGTACTTC,CASSGQGSASETQYF
TRBV6-2/TRBV6-3,TRBJ1-5,NA,TRBD1,TGTGCCAGCAGTCGGGGGACAGGGGGCGCGGGCAATCAGCCCCAGCATTTT,CASSRGTGGAGNQPQHF
TRBV27,TRBJ2-7,once,TRBD1,TGTGCCACCAAAGAGGGACAGGTCCTAGGCGAGCAGTACTTC,CATKEGQVLGEQYF
TRBV28,TRBJ2-7,NA,NA,TGTGCCAGCGGGGGACACTACGAGCAGTACTTC,CASGGHYEQYF
TRBV19,TRBJ2-3,NA,NA,TGTGCCAGTAGTATATCGACAGATACGCAGTATTTT,CASSISTDTQYF
TRBV7-8,TRBJ2-2,once,TRBD2,TGTGCCAGCACCGCGCCGACTAGCGGGGGGCCGAACACCGGGGAGCTGTTTTTT,CASTAPTSGGPNTGELFF
TRBV7-3,TRBJ1-6,NA,NA,TGTGCCAGCAGCTTGGGTGAGGCAGGGATTAATTCACCCCTCCACTTT,CASSLGEAGINSPLHF
TRBV29-1,TRBJ2-7,NA,NA,TGCAGCGTTTTCCACAACTACGAGCAGTACTTC,CSVFHNYEQYF
TRBV11-2,TRBJ2-7,NA,TRBD1,TGTGCCAGCAGCTTAGAACAGGGGGGTCGCTACGAGCAGTACTTC,CASSLEQGGRYEQYF
TRBV2,TRBJ2-1,NA,TRBD2,TGTGCCAGCAGGGTAGCTAGCGGATCCTACAATGAGCAGTTCTTC,CASRVASGSYNEQFF
TRBV6-2/TRBV6-3,TRBJ2-7,NA,NA,TGTGCCAGCAGCATCTCGTCAGGGTTGATGCAGTACTTC,CASSISSGLMQYF
TRBV11-2,TRBJ2-1,few,NA,TGTGCCAGCAGCTTCTATAGCGGACTTTCCTACAATGAGCAGTTCTTC,CASSFYSGLSYNEQFF
TRBV4-3,TRBJ1-6,NA,NA,TGCGCCAGCAGCCGAGAACTTAGCTCCTATAATTCACCCCTCCACTTT,CASSRELSSYNSPLHF